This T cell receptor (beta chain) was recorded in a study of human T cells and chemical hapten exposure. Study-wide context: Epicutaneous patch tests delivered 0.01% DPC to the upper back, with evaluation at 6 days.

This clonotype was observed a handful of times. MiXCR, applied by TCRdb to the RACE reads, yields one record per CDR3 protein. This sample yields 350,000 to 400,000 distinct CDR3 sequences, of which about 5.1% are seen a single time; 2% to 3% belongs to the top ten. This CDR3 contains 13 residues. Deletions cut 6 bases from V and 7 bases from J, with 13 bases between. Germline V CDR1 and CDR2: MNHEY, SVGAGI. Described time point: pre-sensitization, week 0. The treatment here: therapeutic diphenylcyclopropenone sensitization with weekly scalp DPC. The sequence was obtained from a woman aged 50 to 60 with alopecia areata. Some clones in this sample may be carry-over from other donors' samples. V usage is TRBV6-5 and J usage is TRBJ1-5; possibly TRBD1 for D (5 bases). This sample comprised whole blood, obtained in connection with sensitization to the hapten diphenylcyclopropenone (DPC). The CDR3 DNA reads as TGTGCCAGCAGCTCACCCGGGGCCCAGCCCCAGCATTTT. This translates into CASSSPGAQPQHF.